Detailed here is one TCR beta chain. Antigen specificity is unknown. This entry belongs to a study of T cell responses to AZD1222 COVID-19 vaccine. General study points: Among spike-specific TCRs, nearly half reportedly target unmutated variant regions.

Sequencing used immunoSEQ multiplex PCR; TCRdb keeps in-frame clones, though not all of them. The sample lists about 150,000 clones, about 92% occurring once. The analysis combined second doses at about 4 or about 12 weeks. The V end lost 3 bases, the J end lost 5 bases, and 10 bases lay between the germline ends. Germline CDR1 reads LNHDA; CDR2 reads SQIVND (reference sequence). The CDR3 extends over 14 amino acids. This TCR was recovered from an adult who received the AZD1222 COVID-19 vaccine. The chain recombines TRBV19 with TRBJ2-2; no firm D call. The sample here was peripheral blood, taken 28 days after the second AZD1222 dose. The CDR3 DNA follows: TGTGCCAGTAGTATGCAAGGGATTACCGGGGAGCTGTTTTTT. This encodes CASSMQGITGELFF.